This entry concerns a single T cell receptor (beta chain). The antigen is undetermined. V lost 8 bases, J lost 2 bases, and 13 bases lay in between. The length of the CDR3 is 13 residues. This record belongs to a study of CD8+CD57+ T cells in acquired aplastic anemia. TCR beta VDJ and CDR3 profiling used genomic DNA as template. MiXCR was run by TCRdb on the reads, yielding one entry per CDR3 protein. The sample has about 16,000 distinct CDR3 sequences, over 35% seen once. Study results and limitations: In the patients, CD8+CD57+ cells came out less diverse than the total CD4+ and CD8+ pools. CD8+ Simpson's diversity did not differ significantly between patients and controls.

Individuals selected for sequencing had exhibited CD8+CD57+ cell expansion on flow cytometry. No therapy had been given to the patients at the time of blood sampling. Bead-enriching CD8+CD57+ cells gave a mean 1.6 ug DNA. The sample taken for sequencing was CD8+CD57+ T cells sorted from PBMCs. Subset meaning: bead-enriched CD8+CD57+ effector memory T cells from SAA patients. This receptor was taken from a human donor with aplastic anemia. The rearrangement links TRBV12-3 or TRBV12-4 to TRBJ2-7; D is unresolved. CDR3 residues: CASAPSSTYEQYF. The CDR3 nucleotides read TGTGCCAGCGCTCCTTCATCTACCTACGAGCAGTACTTC.